These T cell receptor beta chains were read from a single sample in a study of monozygotic twins with inflammatory bowel disease. From its re-call of the 5' RACE reads, TCRdb lists each CDR3 protein once, without DNA. The clone table shows around 150,000 distinct CDR3 sequences, with the ten largest holding approximately 2.5%. Sequencing used blood. These receptors originate from a human donor with ulcerative colitis or Crohn's disease, or a healthy co-twin of an affected twin (not recorded which). CDR3s include the opening cysteine and the closing phenylalanine or tryptophan. Rows may omit the clone size; those that give it use once, few, many or a size class.

len,abundance,v_gene,j_gene,CDR3aa
17,NA,TRBV11-2,TRBJ2-1,CASSPLSGSRSYNEQFF
18,NA,TRBV4-1,TRBJ2-7,CASSQDWPTSGSSYEQYF
13,NA,TRBV7-3,TRBJ1-1,CASSPRVLTEAFF
18,NA,TRBV11-2,TRBJ1-6,CASSSRGTGVGYNSPLHF
16,medium-sized,TRBV7-3,TRBJ2-3,CASSLGAGGREDTQYF
11,NA,TRBV10-3,TRBJ2-5,CASGVQETQYF
14,NA,TRBV5-1,TRBJ1-1,CASSWGQGNTEAFF
17,NA,TRBV24-1,TRBJ2-1,CATSDTDRVWSLGEQFF
15,NA,TRBV10-3,TRBJ2-4,CAISESTGQGSIQYF
13,NA,TRBV30,TRBJ1-1,CAWSVQRETEALF